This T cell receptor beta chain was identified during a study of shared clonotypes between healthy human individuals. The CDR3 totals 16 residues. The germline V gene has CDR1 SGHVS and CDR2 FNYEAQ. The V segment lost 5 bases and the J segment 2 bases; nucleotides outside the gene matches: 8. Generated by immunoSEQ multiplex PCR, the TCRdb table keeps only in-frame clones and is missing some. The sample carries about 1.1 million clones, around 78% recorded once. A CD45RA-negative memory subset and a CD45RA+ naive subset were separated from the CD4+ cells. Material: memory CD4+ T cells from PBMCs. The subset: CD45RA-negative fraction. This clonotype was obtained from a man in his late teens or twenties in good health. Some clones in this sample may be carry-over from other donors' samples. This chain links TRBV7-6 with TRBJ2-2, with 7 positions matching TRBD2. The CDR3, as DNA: TGTGCCAGCAGCCGACGGCTAGCGGAAAACACCGGGGAGCTGTTTTTT. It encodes CASSRRLAENTGELFF.